The T cell receptor (beta chain) described here comes from a study of cytomegalovirus exposure and HLA in healthy donors. Study-wide context: Roughly 180 million T cells yielded 100 million or so unique TCR beta sequences, as an earlier analysis found.

Broader study findings: Some V segments, including TRBV6-2 and TRBV6-3, were excluded as indistinguishable. Among donors in an Asian-associated ancestry cluster, a later analysis reportedly found fewer N-insertions than the roughly 700-donor mean. Analyses of presence and absence presupposed an approximately uniform sequencing depth across donors.

On this clone itself: Its antigen is unknown.

The PCR contained 60 Vbeta and 13 Jbeta primers. Clones were read by immunoSEQ multiplex PCR, and TCRdb kept only the in-frame ones, dropping some. The sample lists 150,000 or so clones, roughly 66% occurring once. This CDR3 comprises 14 residues. Trimming cost V 0 bases and J 7 bases, with 13 bases left between them. Germline-derived CDR1 and CDR2 are SGHKS and YYEKEE (reference sequence). The sequenced sample was PBMCs. The TCR sequence derives from a young woman in good health and CMV-seronegative. The chain is built from TRBV5-5 and TRBJ2-5; maybe TRBD2 (5 bases). This CDR3 reads CASSLVRFEGTQYF. The CDR3 coding sequence is TGTGCCAGCAGCTTGGTGCGCTTCGAGGGGACCCAGTACTTC.